This T cell receptor beta chain was documented in a study of regulatory T cells in long-lasting Graves disease listed by TCRdb under 2021. Context from the whole study: To count as having persistent Graves' disease, a patient had to have received antithyroid drug treatment for over 5 years with TSH receptor autoantibodies remaining persistently positive. Peripheral blood TCR sequencing and RNA sequencing compared persistent Graves' disease patients with newly diagnosed Graves' disease patients. The study took place in China and was registered as a clinical trial. A total of about 35 samples underwent TCR sequencing, from about 13 patients with persistent Graves' disease and roughly 20 patients with newly diagnosed Graves' disease. Persistent Graves' disease patients in the clinical cohort had taken antithyroid drugs for roughly 10 years on average.

The library was made by multiplex PCR. This sample was sequenced with an Illumina HiSeq 4000. iRepertoire HTBI primers and Arm-PCR amplification of CDR3 regions were used to construct TCR beta libraries. Before sequencing, the PCR products underwent gel purification. Concerning the study's data processing: Gene usage analysis of CDR3 amino acid clonotypes used the approximately 62 TRBV and approximately 13 TRBJ segments found across samples. Filtered high-quality paired reads were merged into contigs using COPE and FqMerger. BLAST was used to align contigs to IMGT TRBV, TRBD and TRBJ reference genes, with CDR3 defined following IMGT. Highly expanded clones were defined as clonotypes with a frequency above 0.1%. Shannon entropy served as the measure of repertoire diversity, while the Gini coefficient captured V-J evenness. Public clonotypes were defined as clonotypes shared by more than one individual. Clones were called with MiXCR by TCRdb after fastp trimmed the public reads at Q25, and only in-frame beta chains were retained. All rows with the same CDR3 protein become a single entry with the most common DNA and genes. These V and J calls originate from TCRdb's pipeline instead of the authors' own analysis. The table for this sample lists fewer than 600,000 distinct CDR3 sequences; less than 25% of them were counted only once. In total, the top ten clones hold around 13% of the sample.

Study-wide conclusions, independent of this receptor: Only the TCR beta chain was sequenced and analyzed. Persistent Graves' disease patients showed lower TCR Shannon entropy and fewer highly expanded clones than newly diagnosed patients, suggesting clonal expansion. Patients with persistent disease shared more public clonotypes (about 3,000) than newly diagnosed patients did (about 1,000). Peripheral blood alone was examined, since thyroid tissue, which constituted the primary lesion, could not be accessed. Preferential use of TRBV28, TRBJ1-2 and TRBJ2-5 was observed in persistent disease, whereas TRBV20-1 and TRBJ2-1 were favored in newly diagnosed disease. The authors acknowledged the small sample size as a limitation that may reduce accuracy.

V is cut back by 4 bases and J by 5 bases, with 3 bases in the junction unmatched. Inclusive of the bounding cysteine and phenylalanine, the CDR3 is 13 residues long. Only the CDR3 portion is preserved as DNA: 39 bases, with reading frame beginning at the first base. CDR1 and CDR2, per the germline V gene, are MNHEY and SVGEGT. This clonotype was counted many times. Its antigen has not been determined. There are no base qualities to consult, and no much larger clone falls within one base. The time point label, as the study defines it: persistent/refractory GD, antithyroid drugs over 5 years with positive TRAb. RNA was extracted from PBMCs in TRIzol for both TCR sequencing and RNA sequencing. The diagnosis of Graves' disease followed American Thyroid Association guidelines. Patients for the study were recruited at an endocrinology department in Xi'an, China. From each patient, approximately 9 milliliters of peripheral blood was collected into an EDTA anticoagulant tube. Ficoll Paque Plus density gradient separation was used to isolate PBMCs, and no further T cell sorting was performed. An Agilent 2100 Bioanalyzer and agarose gel were used to check RNA quality, and a NanoDrop 2000 was used to measure RNA concentration.

Sample: peripheral blood mononuclear cells (PBMCs), taken when the disease was refractory, from a patient treated with antithyroid drugs. The chain is made from TRBV6-2 or TRBV6-3 and TRBJ2-7, with TRBD1 matching 9 junction bases. This receptor was identified in a female donor with Graves disease. The CDR3 sequence is CASSSTGGNEQYF. The nucleotide sequence reads as follows: TGTGCCAGCAGTTCTACAGGGGGCAACGAGCAGTACTTC.